Each of the 22 T cell receptor beta chains below was sequenced from the same sample in a study of T cell responses to AZD1222 COVID-19 vaccine. Clones were read by immunoSEQ multiplex PCR, and TCRdb kept only the in-frame ones, dropping some. The data show 98,000 or so clones, over 80% seen once. Specimen: peripheral blood, collected on day 0 of AZD1222 vaccination. These receptors came from an adult in good health.

The J gene is TRBJ1-4, the V gene TRBV7-9, with D perhaps TRBD1 (5 bases). The CDR3 sequence is 15 residues long. The V end was cut by 2 bases, the J end by 5 bases, with 12 bases between. The V gene's germline CDR1 is SEHNR and CDR2 FQNEAQ (reference sequence). CDR3: CASSLRDSVNEKLFF. CDR3 bases: TGTGCCAGCAGCTTAAGAGACAGCGTCAATGAAAAACTGTTTTTT.

The gene calls are TRBV11-3 and TRBJ2-7; D not certain. Trimming left V 4 bases short and J 6 bases short, with 13 bases between. Germline values: CDR1 SGHNT, CDR2 YENEEA. This CDR3 spans 13 amino acids. The CDR3 sequence: CASSSGNTGEQYF. CDR3 nucleotides: TGTGCCAGCAGCTCAGGAAATACCGGCGAGCAGTACTTC.

The chain is built from TRBV18 and TRBJ2-1; D is uncertain. Germline V gives CDR1 KGHSH, CDR2 LQKENI. This CDR3 spans 16 amino acids. Trimming cost V 4 bases and J 7 bases, with 20 bases left between them. CDR3 DNA sequence: TGTGCCAGCTCACACCAGGCTCCGTCCCTGGGGAATGAGCAGTTCTTC. Encoded protein: CASSHQAPSLGNEQFF.

This rearrangement joins TRBV3-1 (or the pseudogene TRBV3-2) to TRBJ2-7; 9 bases map to TRBD2. CDR1 is LGHDT and CDR2 is YNNKEL in the germline V gene (reference sequence). J gave up 4 bases and V 6 bases, and 7 bases lay outside the gene matches. CDR3 length: 14 residues. The CDR3 bases are TGTGCCAGCAGTCGGGCTAGCGGGACGTACGAGCAGTACTTC. Translated: CASSRASGTYEQYF.

The gene calls are TRBV7-9 and TRBJ1-3, with D possibly matching TRBD1 (6 bases). V was cut by 3 bases and J by 2 bases, with 11 bases left in between. Germline V gives CDR1 SEHNR, CDR2 FQNEAQ (reference sequence). CDR3 length equals 15 residues. The CDR3 bases are TGTGCCAGCAGCTTGTTACAGGGTGCTGGAAACACCATATATTTT. This codes for CASSLLQGAGNTIYF.

V usage is TRBV19 and J usage is TRBJ1-6; 8 bases match TRBD1. The germline V gene encodes CDR1 LNHDA and CDR2 SQIVND (reference sequence). CDR3 length: 15 residues. V was clipped by 7 bases and J by 7 bases; unmatched bases: 9. CDR3 in amino acids: CASTTDRVGNSPLHF. CDR3 coding DNA: TGTGCCAGTACCACGGACAGGGTAGGGAATTCACCCCTCCACTTT.

This sequence joins TRBV28 and TRBJ1-4, with a possible D match to TRBD1 (5 bases). This CDR3 spans 16 amino acids. Looked up from germline, CDR1 is MDHEN and CDR2 is SYDVKM. The germline V and J ends were trimmed by 1 base and 6 bases, with 15 bases remaining between them. For the CDR3, the DNA is TGTGCCAGCAGTTTATTGATCCAGAGGGGCGATGAAAAACTGTTTTTT. Its protein product is CASSLLIQRGDEKLFF.

V usage is TRBV2 and J usage is TRBJ1-2; no clear D gene. With 4 bases removed from V and 9 bases from J, the gap between germline ends came to 12 bases. CDR1 and CDR2 from the germline V gene are SNHLY and FYNNEI. The CDR3 runs to 12 residues. The CDR3 nucleotides are TGTGCCAGCAGTGTTAGCCTCAGGAGCTACACCTTC. Translating gives CASSVSLRSYTF.

This clone has just one count. CDR3 in DNA: TGTGCCAGCAGCCAAATGGGACAGAGCTCCTACAATGAGCAGTTCTTC. Translation: CASSQMGQSSYNEQFF. V is TRBV4-2 and J is TRBJ2-1, with TRBD1 identical over 7 bases. The ends lost 2 bases at V and 0 bases at J; junction bases unmatched: 4. CDR1 and CDR2 from the germline V gene are LGHNA and YNFKEQ. This CDR3 contains 16 residues.

The chain has TRBV4-3 and TRBJ1-2, with TRBD1 matching over 7 bases. Germline V gives CDR1 LGHNA, CDR2 YSLEER. The CDR3 spans 14 residues. With 2 bases clipped from V and 7 bases from J, the junction kept 7 bases outside the gene matches. The CDR3 is CASSQRQGLLGYTF. CDR3 coding DNA: TGCGCCAGCAGCCAACGACAGGGTCTACTTGGCTACACCTTC.

The rearrangement links TRBV25-1 to TRBJ2-1; a possible D gene is TRBD2 (7 bases). The CDR3 has 14 amino acids. In germline, CDR1 is MGHDK, CDR2 SYGVNS. The ends were cut back, 3 bases at V and 9 bases at J, with 15 bases in the middle. CDR3 DNA: TGTGCCAGCAGTGACGGGGGGCGGGCAGGTGAGCAGTTCTTC. Residues: CASSDGGRAGEQFF.

The CDR3 sequence: CASSLGRFGQGAVYGYTF. DNA for the CDR3: TGTGCCAGCAGCTTGGGCCGCTTCGGACAGGGGGCTGTCTATGGCTACACCTTC. The rearrangement links TRBV5-6 to TRBJ1-2; TRBD1 matches at 11 bases. With 0 bases clipped from V and 4 bases from J, the junction kept 11 bases outside the gene matches. This CDR3 region has 18 residues. Germline loops: CDR1 SGHDT, CDR2 YYEEEE.

There are a few counts of this clone. This sequence joins TRBV6-4 and TRBJ2-7, with 7 bases fitting TRBD2. The germline V gene encodes CDR1 MRHNA and CDR2 SNTAGT. J gave up 4 bases and V 3 bases, and 6 bases lay outside the gene matches. This CDR3 has 14 residues. Here the CDR3 reads CASSEGLEGYEQYF. CDR3 sequence (DNA): TGTGCCAGCAGTGAAGGACTAGAAGGATACGAGCAGTACTTC.

The rearrangement uses TRBV6-1 and TRBJ1-6; D remains unclear. CDR1 is MNHNS and CDR2 is SASEGT in the germline V gene. The CDR3 runs to 17 residues. Trimming took off 4 bases at V and 7 bases at J, with 20 bases between the two ends. The CDR3 reads CASSVNLLPGRNSPLHF. CDR3 sequence (DNA): TGTGCCAGCAGTGTAAACCTTCTTCCAGGACGGAATTCACCCCTCCACTTT.

The chain is built from TRBV29-1 and TRBJ2-1; D call uncertain. The CDR3 consists of 16 residues. With 0 bases removed from V and 1 base from J, the gap between germline ends came to 13 bases. CDR1 is SQVTM, CDR2 ANQGSEA, per germline. The CDR3 here is CSVEDRWVSSYNEQFF. The CDR3 DNA sequence: TGCAGCGTTGAAGATCGTTGGGTTAGTTCCTACAATGAGCAGTTCTTC.

The chain couples TRBV5-8 to TRBJ2-1, with D maybe TRBD1 (5 bases). Looked up from germline, CDR1 is SGHTS and CDR2 is YDEGEE. Trimming removed 7 bases at V and 0 bases at J, with 11 bases between. The CDR3 consists of 14 residues. CDR3 amino acids: CASPQGFSYNEQFF. The CDR3 coding sequence is TGTGCCAGCCCCCAGGGCTTCTCCTACAATGAGCAGTTCTTC.

This clone was seen once. The chain links TRBV28 to TRBJ1-1; TRBD1 is a possible D gene (5 bases). The CDR3 is made up of 16 amino acids. V lost 2 bases, J lost 1 base, and 14 bases lay in between. Germline V gene data show CDR1 as MDHEN and CDR2 as SYDVKM. CDR3 region: CASSLRGRGGNTEAFF. The DNA of the CDR3 is TGTGCCAGCAGTTTACGGGGCCGCGGAGGGAACACTGAAGCTTTCTTT.

V is TRBV3-1 (or the pseudogene TRBV3-2) and J is TRBJ2-1; no firm D call. CDR1 and CDR2 (germline): LGHDT, YNNKEL (reference sequence). This CDR3 spans 15 amino acids. V lost 1 base and J 8 bases, leaving 15 bases between the germline ends. The CDR3 nucleotides are TGTGCCAGCAGCCAAGCGTGGGTCCTCCGGGATGAGCAGTTCTTC. As protein: CASSQAWVLRDEQFF.

V and J are TRBV7-2 and TRBJ1-2; 7 nucleotides match TRBD1. The CDR3 loop spans 14 amino acids. The germline gives CDR1 SGHTA, CDR2 FQGNSA. Germline trimming cut 6 bases from V and 3 bases from J; bases unmatched to any gene: 7. CDR3 nucleotide sequence: TGTGCCAGCAGTTCGACAGGGATTGACTATGGCTACACCTTC. Amino acid sequence: CASSSTGIDYGYTF.

The chain combines TRBV29-1 with TRBJ1-2; a possible D gene is TRBD1 (5 bases). Germline V gene sequence: CDR1 SQVTM, CDR2 ANQGSEA. V dropped 7 bases and J dropped 2 bases, with 14 bases sitting between them. This CDR3 contains 13 residues. CDR3 amino acids: CSAYGGLNYGYTF. CDR3 DNA sequence: TGCAGCGCCTACGGGGGACTGAACTATGGCTACACCTTC. Full variable domain (outside the CDR3, taken from reference TRBV29-1 and TRBJ1-2): SAVISQKPSRDICQRGTSLTIQCQVDSQVTMMFWYRQQPGQSLTLIATANQGSEATYESGFVIDKFPISRPNLTFSTLTVSNMSPEDSSIYLCSAYGGLNYGYTFGSGTRLTVV.

V is TRBV11-3 and J is TRBJ2-3; D ambiguous. The CDR3 contains 13 residues. Germline loops: CDR1 SGHNT, CDR2 YENEEA. The germline V and J ends were trimmed by 3 bases and 6 bases, with 10 bases remaining between them. The CDR3, as DNA: TGTGCCAGCAGCTTGGGTGGCCCCGATACGCAGTATTTT. This translates into CASSLGGPDTQYF.

In nucleotides, the CDR3 is TGCAGTGCTAGAGCGGATACGCAGTATTTT. Its protein product is CSARADTQYF. The rearrangement uses TRBV20-1 and TRBJ2-3; D unclear. The CDR3 loop spans 10 amino acids. V dropped 1 base and J dropped 6 bases, with 2 bases sitting between them. CDR1 is DFQATT, CDR2 SNEGSKA, per germline (reference sequence).